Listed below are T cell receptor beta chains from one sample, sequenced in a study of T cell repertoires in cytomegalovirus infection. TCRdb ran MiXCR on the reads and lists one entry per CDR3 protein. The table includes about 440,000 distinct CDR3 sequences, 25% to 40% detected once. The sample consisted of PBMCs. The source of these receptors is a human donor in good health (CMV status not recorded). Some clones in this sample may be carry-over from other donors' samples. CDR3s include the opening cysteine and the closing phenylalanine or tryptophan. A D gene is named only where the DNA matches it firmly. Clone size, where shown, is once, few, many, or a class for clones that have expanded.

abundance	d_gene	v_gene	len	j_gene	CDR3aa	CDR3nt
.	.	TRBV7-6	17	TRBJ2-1	CASSLANREISYNEQFF	TGTGCCAGCAGCTTAGCCAACAGGGAAATCTCCTACAATGAGCAGTTCTTC
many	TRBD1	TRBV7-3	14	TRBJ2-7	CASSSGQGSGEQYF	TGTGCCAGCAGCTCGGGACAGGGATCGGGCGAGCAGTACTTC
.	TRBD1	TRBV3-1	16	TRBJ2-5	CASSQDRTGGEETQYF	TGTGCCAGCAGCCAAGATAGGACAGGGGGCGAGGAGACCCAGTACTTC
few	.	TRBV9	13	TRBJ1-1	CASSVDGATEAFF	TGTGCCAGCAGCGTAGACGGGGCCACTGAAGCTTTCTTT
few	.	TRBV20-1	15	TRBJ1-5	CSASSPGRGNQPQHF	TGCAGTGCTAGTTCTCCAGGGAGAGGCAATCAGCCCCAGCATTTT
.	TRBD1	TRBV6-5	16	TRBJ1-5	CASSHRDREGNQPQHF	TGTGCCAGCAGTCACCGGGACAGGGAAGGGAATCAGCCCCAGCATTTT
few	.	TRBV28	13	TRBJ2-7	CASSFRGPGEQYF	TGTGCCAGCAGTTTCCGCGGCCCCGGGGAGCAGTACTTC
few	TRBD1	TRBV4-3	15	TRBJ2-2	CASSPGQVNTGELFF	TGCGCCAGCAGCCCCGGACAGGTGAACACCGGGGAGCTGTTTTTT
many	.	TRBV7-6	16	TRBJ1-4	CASSQTQGRGSEKLFF	TGTGCCAGCAGCCAAACTCAGGGGCGGGGAAGTGAAAAACTGTTTTTT
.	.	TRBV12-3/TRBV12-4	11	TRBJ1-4	CASSTWEKLFF	TGTGCCAGCAGTACTTGGGAAAAACTGTTTTTT
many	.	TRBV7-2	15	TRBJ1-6	CASSLVSAHNSPLHF	TGTGCCAGCAGCTTAGTTTCCGCTCATAATTCACCCCTCCACTTT
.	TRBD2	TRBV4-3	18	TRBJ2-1	CASSQEASGLSSYNEQFF	TGCGCCAGCAGCCAAGAGGCTAGCGGGTTGAGCTCCTACAATGAGCAGTTCTTC
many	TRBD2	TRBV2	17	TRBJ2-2	CASSRAGLAVRTGELFF	TGTGCCAGCAGCAGGGCGGGACTAGCAGTGCGGACCGGGGAGCTGTTTTTT
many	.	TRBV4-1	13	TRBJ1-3	CASSSLSGNTIYF	TGCGCCAGCAGCTCCCTATCTGGAAACACCATATATTTT
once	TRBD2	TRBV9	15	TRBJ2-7	CASSVATSGGYEQYF	TGTGCCAGCAGCGTAGCTACTAGCGGGGGCTACGAGCAGTACTTC
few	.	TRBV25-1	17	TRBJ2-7	CASSEYAGGGRALEQYF	TGTGCCAGCAGTGAATATGCGGGTGGGGGCCGGGCTCTCGAGCAGTACTTC
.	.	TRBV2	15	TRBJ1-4	CASSPGRGTNEKLFF	TGTGCCAGCAGTCCGGGCCGGGGAACTAATGAAAAACTGTTTTTT
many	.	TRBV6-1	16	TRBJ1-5	CASSARTGYSNQPQHF	TGTGCCAGCAGTGCCCGAACAGGGTATAGCAATCAGCCCCAGCATTTT
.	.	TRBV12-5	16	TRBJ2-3	CASGMAAGVGADTQYF	TGTGCTAGTGGTATGGCCGCTGGCGTAGGGGCCGATACGCAGTATTTT
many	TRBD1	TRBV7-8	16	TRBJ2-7	CASSSYRDRASYEQYF	TGTGCCAGCAGTTCATACCGGGACAGGGCTTCCTACGAGCAGTACTTC
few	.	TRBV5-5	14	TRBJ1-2	CASSQTWTDYGYTF	TGTGCCAGCAGCCAAACGTGGACAGACTATGGCTACACCTTC
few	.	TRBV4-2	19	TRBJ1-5	CASSQDLPGPGGGDQPQHF	TGTGCCAGCAGCCAAGATCTTCCAGGACCCGGGGGGGGGGATCAGCCCCAGCATTTT
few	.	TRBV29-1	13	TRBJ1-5	CSVGGGSNQPQHF	TGCAGCGTTGGGGGGGGTAGCAATCAGCCCCAGCATTTT
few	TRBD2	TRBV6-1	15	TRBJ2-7	CASDIIRDYTYEQYF	TGTGCCAGCGATATAATCCGGGACTACACCTACGAGCAGTACTTC
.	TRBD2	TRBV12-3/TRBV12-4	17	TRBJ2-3	CASSLLWLAGATDTQYF	TGTGCCAGCAGTTTATTGTGGCTAGCGGGAGCAACAGATACGCAGTATTTT
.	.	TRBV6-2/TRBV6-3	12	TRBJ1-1	CASSYSDTEAFF	TGTGCCAGCAGTTACAGCGACACTGAAGCTTTCTTT